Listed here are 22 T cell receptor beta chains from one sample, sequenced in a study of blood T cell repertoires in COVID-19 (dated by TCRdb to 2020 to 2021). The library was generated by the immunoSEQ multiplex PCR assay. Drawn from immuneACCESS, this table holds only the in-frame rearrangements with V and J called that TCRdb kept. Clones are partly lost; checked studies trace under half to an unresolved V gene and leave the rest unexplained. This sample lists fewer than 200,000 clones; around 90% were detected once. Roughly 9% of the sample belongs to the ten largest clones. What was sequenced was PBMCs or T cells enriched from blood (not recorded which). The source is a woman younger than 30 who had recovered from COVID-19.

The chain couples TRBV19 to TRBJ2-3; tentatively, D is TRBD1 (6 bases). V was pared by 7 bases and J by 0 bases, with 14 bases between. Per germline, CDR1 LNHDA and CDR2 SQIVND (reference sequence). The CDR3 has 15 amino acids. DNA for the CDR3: TGTGCCAGTACCGAACAGGGTGGAAGCACAGATACGCAGTATTTT. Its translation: CASTEQGGSTDTQYF.

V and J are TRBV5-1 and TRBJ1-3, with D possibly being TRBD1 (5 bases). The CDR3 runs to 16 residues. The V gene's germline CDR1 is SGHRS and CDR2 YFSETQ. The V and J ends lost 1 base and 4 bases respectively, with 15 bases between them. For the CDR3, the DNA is TGCGCCAGCAGCTTGCTATCCAGGGCAAAAGGAAACACCATATATTTT. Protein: CASSLLSRAKGNTIYF.

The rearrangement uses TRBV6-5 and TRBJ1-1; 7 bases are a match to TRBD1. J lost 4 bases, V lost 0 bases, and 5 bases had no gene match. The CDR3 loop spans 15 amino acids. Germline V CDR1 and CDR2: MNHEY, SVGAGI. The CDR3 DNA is TGTGCCAGCAGTTACTCCGCGACAGGGACCACTGAAGCTTTCTTT. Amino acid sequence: CASSYSATGTTEAFF.

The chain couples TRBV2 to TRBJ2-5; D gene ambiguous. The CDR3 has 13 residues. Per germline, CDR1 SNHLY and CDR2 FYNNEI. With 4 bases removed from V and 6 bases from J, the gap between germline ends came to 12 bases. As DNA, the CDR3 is TGTGCCAGCAGTGTAATGCAGATTCAGACCCAGTACTTC. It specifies CASSVMQIQTQYF.

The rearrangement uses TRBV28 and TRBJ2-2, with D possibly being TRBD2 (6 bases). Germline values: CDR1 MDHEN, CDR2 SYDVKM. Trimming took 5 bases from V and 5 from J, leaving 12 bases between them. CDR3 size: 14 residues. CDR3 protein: CASSVLRGTGELFF. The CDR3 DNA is TGTGCCAGCAGTGTCTTGCGGGGTACCGGGGAGCTGTTTTTT.

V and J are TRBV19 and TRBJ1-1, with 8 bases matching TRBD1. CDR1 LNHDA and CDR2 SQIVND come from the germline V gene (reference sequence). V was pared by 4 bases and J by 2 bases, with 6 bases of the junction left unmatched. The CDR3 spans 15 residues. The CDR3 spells CASSNPGGNNTEAFF. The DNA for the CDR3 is TGTGCCAGTAGTAATCCAGGGGGCAACAACACTGAAGCTTTCTTT.

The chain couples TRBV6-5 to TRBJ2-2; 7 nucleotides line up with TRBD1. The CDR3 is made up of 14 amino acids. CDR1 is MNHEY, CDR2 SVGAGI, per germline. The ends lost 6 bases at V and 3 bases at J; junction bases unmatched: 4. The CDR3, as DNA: TGTGCCAGCAGGAACAGGGGCGACACCGGGGAGCTGTTTTTT. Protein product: CASRNRGDTGELFF.

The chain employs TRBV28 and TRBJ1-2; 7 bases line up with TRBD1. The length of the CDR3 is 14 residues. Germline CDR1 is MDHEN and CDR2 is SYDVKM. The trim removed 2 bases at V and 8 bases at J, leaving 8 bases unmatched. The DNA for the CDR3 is TGTGCCAGCAGTTTAGAGGGGGCCCCGAGCGGCTACACCTTC. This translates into CASSLEGAPSGYTF.

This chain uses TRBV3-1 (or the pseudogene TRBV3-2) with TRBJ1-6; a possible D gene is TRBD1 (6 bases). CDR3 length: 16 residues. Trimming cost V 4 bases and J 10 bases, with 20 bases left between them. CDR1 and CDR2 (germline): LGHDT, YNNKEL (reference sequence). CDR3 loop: CASSPSSSTGYSPLHF. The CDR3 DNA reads TGTGCCAGCAGCCCCTCTTCCAGCACAGGGTACTCACCCCTCCACTTT.

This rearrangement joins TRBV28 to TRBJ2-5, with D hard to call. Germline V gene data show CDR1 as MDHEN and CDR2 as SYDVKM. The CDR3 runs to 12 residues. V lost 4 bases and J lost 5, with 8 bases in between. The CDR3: CASSSSRETQYF. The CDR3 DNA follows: TGTGCCAGCAGTTCAAGCAGGGAGACCCAGTACTTC.

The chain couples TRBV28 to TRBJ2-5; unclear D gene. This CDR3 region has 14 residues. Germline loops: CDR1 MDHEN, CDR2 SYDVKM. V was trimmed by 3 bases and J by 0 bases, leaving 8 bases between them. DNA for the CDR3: TGTGCCAGCAGTTTCCCCGGGTACCAAGAGACCCAGTACTTC. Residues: CASSFPGYQETQYF.

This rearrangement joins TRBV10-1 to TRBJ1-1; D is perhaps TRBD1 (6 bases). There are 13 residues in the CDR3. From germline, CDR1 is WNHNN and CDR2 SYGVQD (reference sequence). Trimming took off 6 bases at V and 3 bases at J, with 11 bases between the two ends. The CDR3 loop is CASRDSPDTEAFF. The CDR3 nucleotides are TGCGCCAGCAGGGACAGTCCCGACACTGAAGCTTTCTTT.

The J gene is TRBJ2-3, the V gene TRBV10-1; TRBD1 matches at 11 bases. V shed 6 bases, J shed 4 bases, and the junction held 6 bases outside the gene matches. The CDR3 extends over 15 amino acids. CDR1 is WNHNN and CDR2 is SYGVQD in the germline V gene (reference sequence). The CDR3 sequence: CASRDRGRTADTQYF. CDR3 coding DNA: TGCGCCAGCAGGGACAGGGGGCGAACAGCAGATACGCAGTATTTT.

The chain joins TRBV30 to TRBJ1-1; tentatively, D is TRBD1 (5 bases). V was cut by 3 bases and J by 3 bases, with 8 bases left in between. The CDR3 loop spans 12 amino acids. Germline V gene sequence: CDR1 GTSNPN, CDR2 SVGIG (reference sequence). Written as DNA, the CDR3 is TGTGCCTGGAGAAGGGGCCACACTGAAGCTTTCTTT. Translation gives CAWRRGHTEAFF.

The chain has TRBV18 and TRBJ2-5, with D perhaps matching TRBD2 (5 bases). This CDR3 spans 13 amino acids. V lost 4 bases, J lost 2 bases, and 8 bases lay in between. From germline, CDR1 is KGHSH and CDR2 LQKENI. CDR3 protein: CASSLPGQETQYF. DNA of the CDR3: TGTGCCAGCTCACTTCCGGGGCAAGAGACCCAGTACTTC. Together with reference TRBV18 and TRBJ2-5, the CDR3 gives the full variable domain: NAGVMQNPRHLVRRRGQEARLRCSPMKGHSHVYWYRQLPEEGLKFMVYLQKENIIDESGMPKERFSAEFPKEGPSILRIQQVVRGDSAAYFCASSLPGQETQYFGPGTRLLVL.

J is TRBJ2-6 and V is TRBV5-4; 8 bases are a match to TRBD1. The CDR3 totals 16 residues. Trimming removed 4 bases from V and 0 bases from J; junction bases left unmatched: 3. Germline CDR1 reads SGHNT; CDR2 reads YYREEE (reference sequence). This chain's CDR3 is CASSAGQGSGANVLTF. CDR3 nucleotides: TGTGCCAGCAGCGCAGGACAGGGCTCTGGGGCCAACGTCCTGACTTTC.

CDR3 amino acids: CASSLFGLAGHEQYF. In nucleotides, the CDR3 is TGTGCCAGCAGTTTATTCGGACTAGCGGGCCACGAGCAGTACTTC. The chain has TRBV27 and TRBJ2-7; 11 nucleotides align to TRBD2. The junction had 4 bases not matched to a gene; V was cut back by 1 base and J by 5 bases. Germline assignment: CDR1 MNHEY and CDR2 SMNVEV (reference sequence). This CDR3 is 15 amino acids long.

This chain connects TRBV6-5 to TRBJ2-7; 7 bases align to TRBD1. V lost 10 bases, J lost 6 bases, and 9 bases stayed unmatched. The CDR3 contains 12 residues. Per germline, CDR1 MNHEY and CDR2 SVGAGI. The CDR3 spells CATRTGTAEQYF. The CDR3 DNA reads TGTGCCACTAGAACCGGGACAGCCGAGCAGTACTTC.

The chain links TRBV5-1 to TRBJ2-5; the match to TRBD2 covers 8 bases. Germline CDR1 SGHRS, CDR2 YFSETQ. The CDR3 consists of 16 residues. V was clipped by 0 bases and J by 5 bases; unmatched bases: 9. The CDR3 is CASSLGSGGVGETQYF. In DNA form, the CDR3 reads TGCGCCAGCAGCTTGGGGAGCGGGGGAGTTGGGGAGACCCAGTACTTC. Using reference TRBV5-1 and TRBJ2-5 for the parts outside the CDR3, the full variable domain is KAGVTQTPRYLIKTRGQQVTLSCSPISGHRSVSWYQQTPGQGLQFLFEYFSETQRNKGNFPGRFSGRQFSNSRSEMNVSTLELGDSALYLCASSLGSGGVGETQYFGPGTRLLVL.

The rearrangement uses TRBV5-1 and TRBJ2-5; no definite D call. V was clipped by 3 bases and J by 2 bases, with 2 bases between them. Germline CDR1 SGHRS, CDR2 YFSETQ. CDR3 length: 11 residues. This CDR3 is CASSSQETQYF. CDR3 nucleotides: TGCGCCAGCAGCTCTCAAGAGACCCAGTACTTC.

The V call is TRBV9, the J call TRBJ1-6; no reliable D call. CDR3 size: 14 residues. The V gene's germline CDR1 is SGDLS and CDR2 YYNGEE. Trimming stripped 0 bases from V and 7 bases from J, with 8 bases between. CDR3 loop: CASSVGARNSPLHF. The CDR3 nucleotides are TGTGCCAGCAGCGTAGGAGCCAGGAATTCACCCCTCCACTTT.

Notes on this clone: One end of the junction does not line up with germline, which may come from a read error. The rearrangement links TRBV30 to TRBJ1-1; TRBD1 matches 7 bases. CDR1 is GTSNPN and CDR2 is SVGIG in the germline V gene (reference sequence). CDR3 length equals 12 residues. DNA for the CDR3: TGTGCCTGGAGCACAGGGGCGTTCCCTAAAATGTTT. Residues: CAWSTGAFPKMF.